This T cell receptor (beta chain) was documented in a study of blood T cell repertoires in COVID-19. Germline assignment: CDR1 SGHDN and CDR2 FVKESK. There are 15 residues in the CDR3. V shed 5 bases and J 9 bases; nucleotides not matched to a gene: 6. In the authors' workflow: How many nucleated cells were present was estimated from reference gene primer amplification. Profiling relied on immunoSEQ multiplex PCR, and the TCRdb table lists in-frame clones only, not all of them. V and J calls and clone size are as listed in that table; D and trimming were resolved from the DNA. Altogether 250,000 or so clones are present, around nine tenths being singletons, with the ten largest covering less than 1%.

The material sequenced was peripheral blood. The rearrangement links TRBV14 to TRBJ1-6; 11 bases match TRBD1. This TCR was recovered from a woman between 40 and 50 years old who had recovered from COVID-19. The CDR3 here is CASSIRDRGTSPLHF. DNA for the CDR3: TGTGCCAGCAGCATCCGGGACAGGGGGACTTCACCCCTCCACTTT.